A single sample gave rise to the 22 T cell receptor beta chains below, sequenced in a study of long-term antiretroviral therapy in people with HIV. Researchers ran immunoSEQ v3.0 at survey level. The method was immunoSEQ multiplex PCR; TCRdb's version includes in-frame clones alone and lacks a portion of them. The sample has 30,000 to 40,000 clones; approximately 85% are singletons. Sequenced here: unsorted PBMCs, sampled 2.2 years after starting antiretroviral therapy. These receptor sequences come from a man aged 18 to 30 with HIV.

This chain links TRBV6-5 with TRBJ2-2; 12 bases are a match to TRBD2. V shed 2 bases, J shed 6 bases, and the junction held 4 bases outside the gene matches. The CDR3 is 16 amino acids. Germline V gene data show CDR1 as MNHEY and CDR2 as SVGAGI. CDR3 sequence: CASSYKLAGGPGELFF. For the CDR3, the DNA is TGTGCCAGCAGTTACAAACTAGCGGGGGGCCCCGGGGAGCTGTTTTTT.

The chain couples TRBV14 to TRBJ2-2, with D possibly being TRBD2 (5 bases). V gave up 5 bases and J gave up 1 base, with 8 bases separating them. CDR1 SGHDN and CDR2 FVKESK come from the germline V gene. The CDR3 covers 14 residues. The CDR3, as DNA: TGTGCCAGCAGCGCCGGACTGAACACCGGGGAGCTGTTTTTT. Translated: CASSAGLNTGELFF.

A word on this clone: One junction end does not reproduce the germline sequence, and a read error may be involved. The V call is TRBV2, the J call TRBJ2-2; 13 positions agree with TRBD2. CDR1 is SNHLY, CDR2 FYNNEI, per germline. There are 16 residues in the CDR3. CDR3 protein: CASSGLAGGPTRELFF. DNA of the CDR3: TGTGCCAGCAGTGGACTAGCGGGGGGTCCCACCCGGGAGCTGTTTTTT.

The chain recombines TRBV10-3 with TRBJ2-7; perhaps TRBD1 as D (5 bases). The length of the CDR3 is 14 residues. Germline lookup yields CDR1 ENHRY and CDR2 SYGVKD. Trimming took 3 bases from V and 5 from J, leaving 14 bases between them. The chain's CDR3 is CAISEGRVRDEQYF. CDR3 nucleotides: TGTGCCATCAGTGAAGGCAGGGTACGTGACGAGCAGTACTTC.

The chain is built from TRBV5-4 and TRBJ2-3; D may be TRBD2 (5 bases). The CDR3 sequence is 14 residues long. The germline V gene encodes CDR1 SGHNT and CDR2 YYREEE (reference sequence). Trimming cost V 0 bases and J 3 bases, with 8 bases left between them. The DNA of the CDR3 is TGTGCCAGCAGCTTGGCGGGATATACAGATACGCAGTATTTT. As protein: CASSLAGYTDTQYF. Complete variable domain (other parts from reference TRBV5-4 and TRBJ2-3): ETGVTQSPTHLIKTRGQQVTLRCSSQSGHNTVSWYQQALGQGPQFIFQYYREEENGRGNFPPRFSGLQFPNYSSELNVNALELDDSALYLCASSLAGYTDTQYFGPGTRLTVL.

As for this clone: This sequence is one base from a far larger clone and is likely a read error. The sample carries other DNA sequences with the same CDR3. This sequence joins TRBV4-3 and TRBJ1-1; tentatively, D is TRBD1 (5 bases). Deletions cut 1 base from V and 1 base from J, with 10 bases between. The CDR3 is 15 amino acids. Germline V CDR1 and CDR2: LGHNA, YSLEER. DNA of the CDR3: TGCGCCAGCAGCCAAGGGGGACCCTCGAACACTGAAGCTTTCTTT. Protein sequence: CASSQGGPSNTEAFF.

The rearrangement uses TRBV5-1 and TRBJ1-3; D is unresolved. In germline, CDR1 is SGHRS, CDR2 YFSETQ. V lost 0 bases and J lost 2, with 9 bases in between. This CDR3 comprises 15 residues. The chain's CDR3 is CASSLEGRAGNTIYF. The CDR3 region has the DNA TGCGCCAGCAGCTTGGAGGGCAGAGCTGGAAACACCATATATTTT. Using reference TRBV5-1 and TRBJ1-3 for the parts outside the CDR3, the full variable domain is KAGVTQTPRYLIKTRGQQVTLSCSPISGHRSVSWYQQTPGQGLQFLFEYFSETQRNKGNFPGRFSGRQFSNSRSEMNVSTLELGDSALYLCASSLEGRAGNTIYFGEGSWLTVV.

This clone has a single count. The chain links TRBV6-5 to TRBJ2-7; 13 bases are shared with TRBD2. Germline V gene data show CDR1 as MNHEY and CDR2 as SVGAGI. CDR3 size: 15 residues. V gave up 6 bases and J gave up 7 bases; unmatched junction bases: 9. DNA of the CDR3: TGTGCCAGCAGCCCGACTAGCGGGGGGCCGCATGAGCAGTACTTC. Residues: CASSPTSGGPHEQYF.

The chain combines TRBV27 with TRBJ2-3, with D maybe TRBD2 (5 bases). V was cut by 5 bases and J by 8 bases, with 17 bases left in between. In germline, CDR1 is MNHEY, CDR2 SMNVEV (reference sequence). This CDR3 has 14 residues. CDR3 bases: TGTGCCAGCAGTAGCTATCCGCGAGAGGGTACGCAGTATTTT. The encoded protein is CASSSYPREGTQYF.

The genes are TRBV5-1 and TRBJ1-2; D is ambiguous. The CDR3 has 13 amino acids. Trimming cost V 0 bases and J 8 bases, with 11 bases left between them. Germline loops: CDR1 SGHRS, CDR2 YFSETQ. In nucleotides, the CDR3 is TGCGCCAGCAGCTTGGACGTGGTCGGAGGCTACACCTTC. Protein: CASSLDVVGGYTF.

CDR3 amino acids: CASSQEEGVEETQYF. As DNA, the CDR3 is TGCGCCAGCAGCCAAGAGGAGGGGGTGGAAGAGACCCAGTACTTC. The chain employs TRBV4-3 and TRBJ2-5; D may correspond to TRBD1 or TRBD2 (6 bases each). Trimming removed 0 bases at V and 3 bases at J, with 11 bases between. The CDR3 covers 15 residues. The V gene's germline CDR1 is LGHNA and CDR2 YSLEER.

The gene calls are TRBV7-9 and TRBJ2-1; 9 bases match TRBD1. The CDR3 totals 15 residues. V dropped 1 base and J dropped 4; count of bases not matched to a gene: 2. CDR1 and CDR2 (germline): SEHNR, FQNEAQ (reference sequence). Here the CDR3 reads CASSLVGTGYNEQFF. As DNA, the CDR3 is TGTGCCAGCAGCTTAGTTGGGACAGGGTACAATGAGCAGTTCTTC.

The chain recombines TRBV5-1 with TRBJ1-2; no definite D call. The V gene lost 4 bases and the J gene lost 3 bases, with 13 bases spanning the gap. This CDR3 is 14 amino acids long. Germline assignment: CDR1 SGHRS and CDR2 YFSETQ. The CDR3 sequence: CASSLVWGDYGYTF. The CDR3 nucleotides are TGCGCCAGCAGCCTGGTCTGGGGTGACTATGGCTACACCTTC.

This clone was observed a few times. The chain joins TRBV6-5 to TRBJ1-6, with D perhaps TRBD1 (6 bases). Germline V gene data show CDR1 as MNHEY and CDR2 as SVGAGI. Trimming left V 3 bases short and J 10 bases short, with 16 bases between. The CDR3 has 15 amino acids. The CDR3 bases are TGTGCCAGCAGTTATAGCCAGGGGTTTTGGTCACCCCTCCACTTT. Its protein product is CASSYSQGFWSPLHF.

The V gene is TRBV6-6, the J gene TRBJ2-3; D uncertain. Trimming left V 2 bases short and J 6 bases short, with 15 bases between. Germline loops: CDR1 MNHNY, CDR2 SVGAGI (reference sequence). CDR3 length: 15 residues. CDR3 loop: CASSYLTAPMDTQYF. Written as DNA, the CDR3 is TGTGCCAGCAGTTACCTTACAGCGCCTATGGATACGCAGTATTTT.

This chain joins TRBV28 and TRBJ2-1; D is perhaps TRBD1 (6 bases). Germline assignment: CDR1 MDHEN and CDR2 SYDVKM. The ends were cut back, 4 bases at V and 5 bases at J, with 18 bases in the middle. The CDR3 is 16 amino acids. Here the CDR3 reads CASSSLDGQSNNEQFF. The CDR3 nucleotides read TGTGCCAGCAGTTCCCTCGACGGACAGTCTAACAATGAGCAGTTCTTC.

The gene calls are TRBV5-4 and TRBJ2-3, with 9 bases lining up with TRBD2. After removal of 3 bases from V and 1 base from J, the junction contained 3 bases not matched to a gene. The length of the CDR3 is 15 residues. Looked up from germline, CDR1 is SGHNT and CDR2 is YYREEE (reference sequence). The CDR3 nucleotides are TGTGCCAGCAGCTCCTCTAGCGGGGGCACAGATACGCAGTATTTT. It encodes CASSSSSGGTDTQYF.

This chain joins TRBV7-3 and TRBJ1-2; TRBD1 matches at 11 bases. This CDR3 contains 15 residues. Trimming removed 4 bases from V and 4 bases from J; junction bases left unmatched: 5. The V gene's germline CDR1 is SGHTA and CDR2 FQGTGA. CDR3 sequence reads: CASSSSGTGGYGYTF. CDR3 coding DNA: TGTGCCAGCAGCTCCTCCGGGACAGGGGGCTATGGCTACACCTTC.

The chain uses TRBV7-3 and TRBJ2-7; the D is unclear. Per the germline V gene, CDR1 is SGHTA and CDR2 is FQGTGA. The V and J ends lost 5 bases and 1 base respectively, with 9 bases between them. The CDR3 has 13 residues. CDR3 loop: CASSPDGSYEQYF. The DNA of the CDR3 is TGTGCCAGCAGCCCCGACGGGTCCTACGAGCAGTACTTC.

J is TRBJ1-6 and V is TRBV19; no clear D. Per the germline V gene, CDR1 is LNHDA and CDR2 is SQIVND (reference sequence). The CDR3 is made up of 16 amino acids. Deletions cut 5 bases from V and 4 bases from J, with 15 bases between. The CDR3 nucleotides read TGTGCCAGTAGTCGTCAGGCCCTGAATTATAATTCACCCCTCCACTTT. Translation gives CASSRQALNYNSPLHF.

The genes are TRBV15 and TRBJ1-2; the D gene is possibly TRBD1 (5 bases). There are 14 residues in the CDR3. Per the germline V gene, CDR1 is LNHNV and CDR2 is YYDKDF (reference sequence). Trimming removed 6 bases from V and 2 bases from J, with 13 bases in between. This CDR3 reads CATSGRSGNYGYTF. The CDR3 region has the DNA TGTGCCACCAGTGGCCGATCAGGGAACTATGGCTACACCTTC.

V and J are TRBV18 and TRBJ1-1; D call uncertain. The CDR3 extends over 13 amino acids. Trimming pared 6 bases from V and 1 base from J, leaving 9 bases between. Germline values: CDR1 KGHSH, CDR2 LQKENI. The CDR3 coding sequence is TGTGCCAGCTCTACCTCCGAGAACACTGAAGCTTTCTTT. This codes for CASSTSENTEAFF.